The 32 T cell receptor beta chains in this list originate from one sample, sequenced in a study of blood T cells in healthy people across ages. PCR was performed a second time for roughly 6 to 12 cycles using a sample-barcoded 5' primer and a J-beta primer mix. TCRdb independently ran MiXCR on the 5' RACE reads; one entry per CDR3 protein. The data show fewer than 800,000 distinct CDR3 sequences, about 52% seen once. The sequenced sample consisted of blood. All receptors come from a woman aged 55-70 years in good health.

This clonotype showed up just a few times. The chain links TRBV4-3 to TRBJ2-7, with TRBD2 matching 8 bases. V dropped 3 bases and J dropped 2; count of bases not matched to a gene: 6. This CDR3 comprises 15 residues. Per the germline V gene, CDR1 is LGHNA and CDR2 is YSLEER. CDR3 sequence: CASSQSTSGPYEQYF. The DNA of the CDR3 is TGCGCCAGCAGCCAGAGCACTAGCGGCCCCTACGAGCAGTACTTC.

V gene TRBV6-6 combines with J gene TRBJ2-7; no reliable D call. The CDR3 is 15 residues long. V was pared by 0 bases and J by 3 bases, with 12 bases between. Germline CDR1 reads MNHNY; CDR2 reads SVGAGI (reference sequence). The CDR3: CASSYSGREDYEQYF. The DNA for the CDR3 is TGTGCCAGCAGTTACTCGGGCAGAGAGGACTACGAGCAGTACTTC.

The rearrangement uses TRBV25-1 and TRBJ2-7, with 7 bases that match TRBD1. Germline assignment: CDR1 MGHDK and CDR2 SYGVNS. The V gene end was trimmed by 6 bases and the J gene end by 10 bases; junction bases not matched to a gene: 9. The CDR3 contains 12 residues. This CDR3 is CASSETGMSQYF. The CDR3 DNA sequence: TGTGCCAGCAGCGAGACAGGGATGAGCCAGTACTTC.

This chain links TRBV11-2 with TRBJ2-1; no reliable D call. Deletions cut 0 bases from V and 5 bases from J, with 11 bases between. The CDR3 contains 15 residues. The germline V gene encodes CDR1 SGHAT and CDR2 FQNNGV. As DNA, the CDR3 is TGTGCCAGCAGCTTAGAGGGGATGCCCCACAATGAGCAGTTCTTC. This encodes CASSLEGMPHNEQFF.

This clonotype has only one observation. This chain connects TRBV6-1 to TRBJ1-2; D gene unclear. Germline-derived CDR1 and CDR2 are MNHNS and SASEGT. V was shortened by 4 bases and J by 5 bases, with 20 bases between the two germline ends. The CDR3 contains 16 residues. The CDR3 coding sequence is TGTGCCAGCAGTGCACGGGCCACCACGGGCCTTTATGGCTACACCTTC. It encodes CASSARATTGLYGYTF.

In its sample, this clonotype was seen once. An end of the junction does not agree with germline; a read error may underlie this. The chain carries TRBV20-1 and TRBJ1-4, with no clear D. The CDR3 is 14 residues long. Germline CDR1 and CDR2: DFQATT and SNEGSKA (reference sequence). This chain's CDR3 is CSARDEPWNGKLLF. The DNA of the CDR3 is TGCAGTGCTAGAGATGAACCCTGGAACGGAAAACTGCTTTTT.

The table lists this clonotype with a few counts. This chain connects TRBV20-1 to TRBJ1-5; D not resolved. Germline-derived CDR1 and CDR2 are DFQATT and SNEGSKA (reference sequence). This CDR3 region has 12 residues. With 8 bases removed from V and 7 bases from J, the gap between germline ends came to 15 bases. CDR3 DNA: TGCAGTACCCACAGAACGGGCCAGCCCCAGCATTTT. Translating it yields CSTHRTGQPQHF.

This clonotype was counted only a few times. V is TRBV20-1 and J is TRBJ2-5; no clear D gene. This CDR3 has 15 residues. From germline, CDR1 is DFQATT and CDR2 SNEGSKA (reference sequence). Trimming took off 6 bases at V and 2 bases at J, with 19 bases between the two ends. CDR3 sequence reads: CSAPDGRTKQETQYF. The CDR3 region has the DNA TGCAGTGCCCCTGATGGACGGACGAAGCAAGAGACCCAGTACTTC.

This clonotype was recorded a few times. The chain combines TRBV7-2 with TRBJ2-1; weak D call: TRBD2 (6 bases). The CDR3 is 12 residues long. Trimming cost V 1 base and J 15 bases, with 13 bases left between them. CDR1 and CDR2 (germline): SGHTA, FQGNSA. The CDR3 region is CASSLGAGSVFF. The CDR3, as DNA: TGTGCCAGCAGCTTAGGTGCGGGAAGCGTGTTCTTC. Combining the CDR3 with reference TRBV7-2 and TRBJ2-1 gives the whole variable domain GAGVSQSPSNKVTEKGKDVELRCDPISGHTALYWYRQSLGQGLEFLIYFQGNSAPDKSGLPSDRFSAERTGGSVSTLTIQRTQQEDSAVYLCASSLGAGSVFFGPGTRLTVL.

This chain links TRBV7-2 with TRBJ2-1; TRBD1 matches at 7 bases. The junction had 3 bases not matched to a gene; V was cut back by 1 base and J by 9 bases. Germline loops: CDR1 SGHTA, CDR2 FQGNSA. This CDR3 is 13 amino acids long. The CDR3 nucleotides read TGTGCCAGCAGCTTAGGAAACAGGGGTGAGCAGTTCTTC. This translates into CASSLGNRGEQFF.

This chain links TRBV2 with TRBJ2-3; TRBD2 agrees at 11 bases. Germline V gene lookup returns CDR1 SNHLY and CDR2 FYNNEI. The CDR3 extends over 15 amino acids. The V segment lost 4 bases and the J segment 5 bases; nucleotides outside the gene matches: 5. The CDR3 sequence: CASSATSGNLDTQYF. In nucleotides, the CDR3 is TGTGCCAGCAGTGCGACTAGCGGGAACCTAGATACGCAGTATTTT. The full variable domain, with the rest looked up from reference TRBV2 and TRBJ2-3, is EPEVTQTPSHQVTQMGQEVILRCVPISNHLYFYWYRQILGQKVEFLVSFYNNEISEKSEIFDDQFSVERPDGSNFTLKIRSTKLEDSAMYFCASSATSGNLDTQYFGPGTRLTVL.

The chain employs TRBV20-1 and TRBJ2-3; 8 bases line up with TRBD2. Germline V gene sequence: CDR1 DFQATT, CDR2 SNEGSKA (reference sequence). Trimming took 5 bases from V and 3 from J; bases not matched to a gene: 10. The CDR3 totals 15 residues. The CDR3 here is CSACAAGEGTDTQYF. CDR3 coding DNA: TGCAGTGCTTGTGCAGCGGGAGAAGGGACAGATACGCAGTATTTT.

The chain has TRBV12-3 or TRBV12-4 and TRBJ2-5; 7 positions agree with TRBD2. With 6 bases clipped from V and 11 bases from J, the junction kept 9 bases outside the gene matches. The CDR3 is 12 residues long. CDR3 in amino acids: CASSGGRREQYF. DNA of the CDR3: TGTGCCAGCAGCGGGGGGAGAAGGGAGCAGTACTTC.

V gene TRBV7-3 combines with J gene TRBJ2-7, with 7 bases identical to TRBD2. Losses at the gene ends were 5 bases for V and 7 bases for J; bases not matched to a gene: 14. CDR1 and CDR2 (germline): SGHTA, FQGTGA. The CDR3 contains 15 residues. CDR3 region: CASSHGGVKGNEQYF. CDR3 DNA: TGTGCCAGCAGCCATGGGGGGGTTAAAGGCAATGAGCAGTACTTC.

In DNA form, the CDR3 reads TGTGCCATCAGTGAGTCTGGAGGGGGTTTGTACAATGAGCAGTTCTTC. Its translation is CAISESGGGLYNEQFF. The chain uses TRBV10-3 and TRBJ2-1, with D tentatively TRBD1 or TRBD2 (6 bases each). CDR1 is ENHRY and CDR2 is SYGVKD in the germline V gene. The length of the CDR3 is 16 residues. Trimming took 0 bases from V and 4 from J, leaving 13 bases between them.

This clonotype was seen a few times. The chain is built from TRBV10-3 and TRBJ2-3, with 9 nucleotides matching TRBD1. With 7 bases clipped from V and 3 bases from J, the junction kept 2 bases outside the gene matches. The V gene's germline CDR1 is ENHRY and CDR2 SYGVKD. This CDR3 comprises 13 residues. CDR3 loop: CAINGQGTDTQYF. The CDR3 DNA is TGTGCCATCAACGGACAGGGGACAGATACGCAGTATTTT.

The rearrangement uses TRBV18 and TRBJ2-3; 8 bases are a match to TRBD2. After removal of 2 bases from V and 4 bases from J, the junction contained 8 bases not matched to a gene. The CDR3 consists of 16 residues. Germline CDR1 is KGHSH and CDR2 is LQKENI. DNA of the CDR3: TGTGCCAGCTCACCAACCGGGACTAGGGGGTCAGATACGCAGTATTTT. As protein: CASSPTGTRGSDTQYF.

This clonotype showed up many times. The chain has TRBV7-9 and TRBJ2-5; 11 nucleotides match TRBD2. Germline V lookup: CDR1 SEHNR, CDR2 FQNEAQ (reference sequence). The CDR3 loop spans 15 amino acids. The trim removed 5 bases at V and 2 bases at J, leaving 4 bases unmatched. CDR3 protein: CASSLWTSGQETQYF. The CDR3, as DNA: TGTGCCAGCAGCCTATGGACTAGCGGGCAAGAGACCCAGTACTTC.

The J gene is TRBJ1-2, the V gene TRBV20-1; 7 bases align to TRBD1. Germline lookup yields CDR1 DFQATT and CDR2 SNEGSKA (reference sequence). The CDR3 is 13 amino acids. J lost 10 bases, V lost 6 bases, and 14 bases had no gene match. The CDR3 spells CSATPTGVGDYTF. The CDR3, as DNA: TGCAGTGCCACACCAACAGGGGTTGGGGACTACACCTTC.

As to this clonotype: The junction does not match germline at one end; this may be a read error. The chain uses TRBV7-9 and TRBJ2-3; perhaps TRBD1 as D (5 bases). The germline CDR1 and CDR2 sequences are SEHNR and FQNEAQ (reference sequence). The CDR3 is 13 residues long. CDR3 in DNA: TGTGCCAGCAGCTCCGACAGCACAGGTACGCAGTATTTT. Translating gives CASSSDSTGTQYF.

CDR3 loop: CASSLGPTGVYETQYF. In DNA form, the CDR3 reads TGTGCCAGCAGCTTAGGTCCAACGGGGGTTTACGAGACCCAGTACTTC. The gene calls are TRBV7-6 and TRBJ2-5; D may be TRBD2 (6 bases). The CDR3 has 16 amino acids. With 1 base removed from V and 5 bases from J, the gap between germline ends came to 17 bases. Germline assignment: CDR1 SGHVS and CDR2 FNYEAQ. The full variable domain, in which reference TRBV7-6 and TRBJ2-5 provide the parts outside the CDR3, is GAGVSQSPRYKVTKRGQDVALRCDPISGHVSLYWYRQALGQGPEFLTYFNYEAQQDKSGLPNDRFSAERPEGSISTLTIQRTEQRDSAMYRCASSLGPTGVYETQYFGPGTRLLVL.

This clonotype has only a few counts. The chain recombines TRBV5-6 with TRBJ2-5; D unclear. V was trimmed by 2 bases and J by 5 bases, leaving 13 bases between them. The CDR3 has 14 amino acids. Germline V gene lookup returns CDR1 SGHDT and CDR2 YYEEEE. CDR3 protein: CASSFRYSSETQYF. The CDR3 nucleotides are TGTGCCAGCAGCTTTCGTTATAGTAGCGAGACCCAGTACTTC.

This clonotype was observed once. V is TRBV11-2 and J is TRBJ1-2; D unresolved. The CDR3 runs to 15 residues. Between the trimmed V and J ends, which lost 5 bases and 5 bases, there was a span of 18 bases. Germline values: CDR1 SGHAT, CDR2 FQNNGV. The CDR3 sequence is CASSPLRRADYGYTF. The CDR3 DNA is TGTGCCAGCAGCCCCCTGAGGCGGGCGGATTATGGCTACACCTTC.

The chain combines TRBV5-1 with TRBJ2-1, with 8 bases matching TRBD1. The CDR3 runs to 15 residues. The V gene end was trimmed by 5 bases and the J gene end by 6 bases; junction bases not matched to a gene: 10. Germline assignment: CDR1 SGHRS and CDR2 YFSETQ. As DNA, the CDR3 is TGCGCCAGCAGTCAGGACCCTCAGGGGGCCAATGAGCAGTTCTTC. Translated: CASSQDPQGANEQFF.

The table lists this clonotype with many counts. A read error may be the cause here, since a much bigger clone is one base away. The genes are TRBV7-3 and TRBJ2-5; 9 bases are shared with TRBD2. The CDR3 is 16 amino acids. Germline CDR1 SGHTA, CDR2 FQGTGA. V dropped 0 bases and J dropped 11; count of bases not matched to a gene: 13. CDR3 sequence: CASSLTGLAPNNEQYF. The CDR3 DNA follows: TGTGCCAGCAGCTTAACCGGACTAGCGCCAAACAATGAGCAGTACTTC.

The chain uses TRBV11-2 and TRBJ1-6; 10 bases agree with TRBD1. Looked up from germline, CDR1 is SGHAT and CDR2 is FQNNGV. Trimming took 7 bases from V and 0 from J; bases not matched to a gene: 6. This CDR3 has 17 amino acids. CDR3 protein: CASTVTGGSSYNSPLHF. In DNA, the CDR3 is TGTGCCAGCACGGTGACAGGGGGCTCCTCCTATAATTCACCCCTCCACTTT.

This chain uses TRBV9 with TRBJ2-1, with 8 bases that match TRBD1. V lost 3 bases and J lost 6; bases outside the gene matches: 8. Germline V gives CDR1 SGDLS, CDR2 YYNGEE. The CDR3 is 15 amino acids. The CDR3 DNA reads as TGTGCCAGCAGCGCCCGGACAGGGCCGATCAATGAGCAGTTCTTC. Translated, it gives CASSARTGPINEQFF.

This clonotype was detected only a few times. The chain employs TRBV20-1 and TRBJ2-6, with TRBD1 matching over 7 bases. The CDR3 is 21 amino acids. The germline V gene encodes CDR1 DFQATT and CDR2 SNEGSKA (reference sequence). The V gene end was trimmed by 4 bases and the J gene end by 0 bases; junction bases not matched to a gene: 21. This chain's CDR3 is CSATPPREYRGPSSGANVLTF. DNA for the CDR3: TGCAGTGCTACCCCCCCGAGGGAGTACAGGGGACCTTCCTCTGGGGCCAACGTCCTGACTTTC.

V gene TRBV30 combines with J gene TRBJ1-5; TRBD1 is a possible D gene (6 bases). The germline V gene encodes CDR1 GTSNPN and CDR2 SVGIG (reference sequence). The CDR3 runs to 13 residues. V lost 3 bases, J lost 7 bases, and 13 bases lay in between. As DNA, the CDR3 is TGTGCCTGGAGCTACAGGGCGGGACAGCCCCAGCATTTT. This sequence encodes CAWSYRAGQPQHF.

DNA for the CDR3: TGCAGTGCTAGATCGACAGGGTGGTACGGCACAGATACGCAGTATTTT. Protein sequence: CSARSTGWYGTDTQYF. The chain is built from TRBV20-1 and TRBJ2-3, with 7 nucleotides matching TRBD1. Germline trimming cut 2 bases from V and 1 base from J; bases unmatched to any gene: 9. From germline, CDR1 is DFQATT and CDR2 SNEGSKA (reference sequence). CDR3 length: 16 residues.

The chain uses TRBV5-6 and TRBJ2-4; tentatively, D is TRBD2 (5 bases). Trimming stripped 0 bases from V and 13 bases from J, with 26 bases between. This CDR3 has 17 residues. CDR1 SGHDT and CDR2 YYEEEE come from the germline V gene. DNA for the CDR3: TGTGCCAGCAGCTTGGAGGCTAGCAGGAGTTTAAGAGAGGCCCAGTACTTC. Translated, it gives CASSLEASRSLREAQYF. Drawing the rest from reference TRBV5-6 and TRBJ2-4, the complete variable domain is DAGVTQSPTHLIKTRGQQVTLRCSPKSGHDTVSWYQQALGQGPQFIFQYYEEEERQRGNFPDRFSGHQFPNYSSELNVNALLLGDSALYLCASSLEASRSLREAQYFGAGTRLSVL.

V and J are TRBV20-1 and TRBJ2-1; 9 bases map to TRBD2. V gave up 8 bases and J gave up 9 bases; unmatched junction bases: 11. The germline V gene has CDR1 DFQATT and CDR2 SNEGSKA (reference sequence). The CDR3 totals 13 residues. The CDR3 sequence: CSNKAGGAGEQFF. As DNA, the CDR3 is TGCAGTAATAAGGCGGGGGGGGCCGGTGAGCAGTTCTTC.